The entry below describes one T cell receptor beta chain. Treatment specified: preoperative locoregional IRX-2 cytokine immunotherapy. Patients received preoperative, locoregional IRX-2 cytokine immunotherapy in a phase Ib study. The data belong to a study of preoperative IRX-2 immunotherapy in early breast cancer. The CDR3 runs 13 residues. Trimming removed 2 bases at V and 5 bases at J, with 7 bases between. Looked up from germline, CDR1 is KGHSH and CDR2 is LQKENI. Clones were read by immunoSEQ multiplex PCR, and TCRdb kept only the in-frame ones, dropping some. The sample holds over 55,000 clones; approximately 95% are singletons and the top ten take 1.5% to 2%.

The origin of this receptor is a human donor with breast cancer. The rearrangement joins TRBV18 to TRBJ2-1, with a weak D call TRBD1 (6 bases). This specimen was taken from a patient treated with IRX-2 immunotherapy. CDR3 region: CASSPGTNNEQFF. The DNA for the CDR3 is TGTGCCAGCTCACCAGGGACAAACAATGAGCAGTTCTTC.